This entry features one TCR beta chain sequence. Exposure to brentuximab vedotin varied, and each patient had relapsed following autologous stem cell transplantation. This sample was included in a study of PD-1 blockade in classical Hodgkin lymphoma. Repertoires were generated with immunoSEQ multiplex PCR, while TCRdb's copy carries only in-frame clones and drops some. The data show under 100,000 clones, around 90% seen once. The CDR3 contains 14 residues. V lost 8 bases and J 1 base, leaving 14 bases between the germline ends. CDR1 SNHLY and CDR2 FYNNEI come from the germline V gene. The source is a human donor with classical Hodgkin lymphoma. V and J are TRBV2 and TRBJ2-5; tentatively, D is TRBD1 or TRBD2 (6 bases each). Sample: peripheral blood mononuclear cells (PBMCs), taken before the second cycle of nivolumab. CDR3 protein: CASWPGAGQETQYF. The DNA of the CDR3 is TGTGCCAGCTGGCCGGGGGCGGGCCAAGAGACCCAGTACTTC.